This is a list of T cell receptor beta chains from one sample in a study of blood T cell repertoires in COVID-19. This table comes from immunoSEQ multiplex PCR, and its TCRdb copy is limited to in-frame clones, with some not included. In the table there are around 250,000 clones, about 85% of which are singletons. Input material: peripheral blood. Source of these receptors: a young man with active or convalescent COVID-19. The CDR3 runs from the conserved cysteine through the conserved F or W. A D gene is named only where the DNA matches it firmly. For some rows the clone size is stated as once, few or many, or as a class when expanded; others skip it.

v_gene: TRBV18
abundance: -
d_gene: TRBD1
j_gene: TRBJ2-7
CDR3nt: TGTGCCAGCTCACCCGACAGGGGGGGAACATACGAGCAGTACTTC
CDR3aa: CASSPDRGGTYEQYF

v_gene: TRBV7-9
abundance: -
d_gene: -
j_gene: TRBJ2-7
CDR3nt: TGTGCCAGCAGCCCCGACAGGCAATTGCACGAGCAGTACTTC
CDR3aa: CASSPDRQLHEQYF

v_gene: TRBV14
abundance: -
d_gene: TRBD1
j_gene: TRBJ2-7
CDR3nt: TGTGCCAGCAGCCAATGGGACAGGGAGGGCGAGCAGTACTTC
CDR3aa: CASSQWDREGEQYF

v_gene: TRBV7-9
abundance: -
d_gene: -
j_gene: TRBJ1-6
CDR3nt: TGTGCCAGCAGCACGGGACAAGGGAATTCACCCCTCCACTTT
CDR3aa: CASSTGQGNSPLHF

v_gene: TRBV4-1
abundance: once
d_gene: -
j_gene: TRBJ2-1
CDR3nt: TGCGCCAGCAGCCAAACATCCCCCCATGAGCAGTTCTTC
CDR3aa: CASSQTSPHEQFF

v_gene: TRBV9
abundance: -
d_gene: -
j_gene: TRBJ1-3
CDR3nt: TGTGCCAGCAGCTCTGGCGGAAACACCATATATTTT
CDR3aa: CASSSGGNTIYF

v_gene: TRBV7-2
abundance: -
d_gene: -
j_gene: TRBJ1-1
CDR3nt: TGTGCCACCTCGAGGGGGATTAGTGAAGCTTTCTTT
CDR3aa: CATSRGISEAFF

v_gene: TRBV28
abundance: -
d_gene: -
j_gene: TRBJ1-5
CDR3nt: TGTGCCAGCAGGCAGGGTACGAATCAGCCCCAGCATTTT
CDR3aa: CASRQGTNQPQHF

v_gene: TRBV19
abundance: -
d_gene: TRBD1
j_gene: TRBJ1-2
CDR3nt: TGTGCCAGTAGTTTCGGGACAGGAGGCGCCTATGGCTACACCTTC
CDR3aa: CASSFGTGGAYGYTF

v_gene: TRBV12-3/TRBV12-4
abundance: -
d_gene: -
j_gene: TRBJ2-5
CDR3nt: TGTGCCAGCAGTTCCTGGACAGTGGTCCAGTACTTC
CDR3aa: CASSSWTVVQYF

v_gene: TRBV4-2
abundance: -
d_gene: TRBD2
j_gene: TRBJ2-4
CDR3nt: TGTGCCAGCAGCCAAGACCCGGTGGGGGGAGGGAGCATTCAGTACTTC
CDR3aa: CASSQDPVGGGSIQYF

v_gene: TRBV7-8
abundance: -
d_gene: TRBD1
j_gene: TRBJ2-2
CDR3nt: TGTGCCAGCAGCTTAGTACGGACAGGGGGCAAAAAGGGGGAGCTGTTTTTT
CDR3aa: CASSLVRTGGKKGELFF

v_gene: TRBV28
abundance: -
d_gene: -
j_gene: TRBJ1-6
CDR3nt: TGTGCCAGCGGCTCGGTCGACTTTTCACCCCTCCACTTT
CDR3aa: CASGSVDFSPLHF

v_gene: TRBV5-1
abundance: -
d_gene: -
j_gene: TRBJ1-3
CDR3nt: TGCGCCAGCAGCTCAGACCCCCGGGACACCATATATTTT
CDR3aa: CASSSDPRDTIYF

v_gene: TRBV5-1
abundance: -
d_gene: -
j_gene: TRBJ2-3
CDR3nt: TGCGCCAGCAGCTTGGGAGCCTTGGGCCCCACAGATACGCAGTATTTT
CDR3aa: CASSLGALGPTDTQYF

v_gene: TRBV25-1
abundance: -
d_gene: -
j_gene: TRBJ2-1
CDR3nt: TGTGCCAGCAGTGAGCAGGGGACCAATGAGCAGTTCTTC
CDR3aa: CASSEQGTNEQFF

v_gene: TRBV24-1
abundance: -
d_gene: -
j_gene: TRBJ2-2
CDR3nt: TGTGCCACCAGTGACGAACCTACAGGGACCGGGGAGCTGTTTTTT
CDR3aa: CATSDEPTGTGELFF

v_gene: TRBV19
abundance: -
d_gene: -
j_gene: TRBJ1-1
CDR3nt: TGTGCCAGTAGGCGACCACGGGAGGACACTGAAGCTTTCTTT
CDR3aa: CASRRPREDTEAFF

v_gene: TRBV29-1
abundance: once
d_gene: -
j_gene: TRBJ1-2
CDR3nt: TGCAGCGTTGTTTCGGGGGACTATGGCTACACCTTC
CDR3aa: CSVVSGDYGYTF

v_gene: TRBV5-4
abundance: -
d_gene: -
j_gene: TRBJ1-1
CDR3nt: TGTGCCAGCAGCTCGGGGGTAATGAACACTGAAGCTTTCTTT
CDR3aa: CASSSGVMNTEAFF

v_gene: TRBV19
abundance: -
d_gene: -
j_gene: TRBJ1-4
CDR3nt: TGTGCCAGTAACGGGCAGGGTAACGATGAAAAACTGTTTTTT
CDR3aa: CASNGQGNDEKLFF

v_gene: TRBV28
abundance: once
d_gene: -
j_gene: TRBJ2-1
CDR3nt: TGTGCCAGCAGTTTATACAGCTCCTACAATGAGCAGTTCTTC
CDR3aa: CASSLYSSYNEQFF

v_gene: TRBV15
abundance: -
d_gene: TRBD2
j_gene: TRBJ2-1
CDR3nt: TGTGCCACCAGCGGACAGCGGGAGGGCCTTAATGAGCAGTTCTTC
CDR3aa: CATSGQREGLNEQFF

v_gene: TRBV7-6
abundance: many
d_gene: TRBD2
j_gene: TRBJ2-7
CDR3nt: TGTGCCAGCAGCTTAAGGGAGCGGGAGCGGCAGTACTTC
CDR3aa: CASSLRERERQYF

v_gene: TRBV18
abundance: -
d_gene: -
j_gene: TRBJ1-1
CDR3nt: TGTGCCAGCTCACCGCTATTGGGGGGAGACACTGAAGCTTTCTTT
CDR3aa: CASSPLLGGDTEAFF

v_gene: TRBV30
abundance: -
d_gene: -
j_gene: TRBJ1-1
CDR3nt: TGTGCCTGGAGTGTGGGGGAGGGCACTGAAGCTTTCTTT
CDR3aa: CAWSVGEGTEAFF

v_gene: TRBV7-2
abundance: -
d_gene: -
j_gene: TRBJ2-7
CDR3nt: TGTGCCAGCAGCTCCGCGGGACAGCTGCTCTACGAGCAGTACTTC
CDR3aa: CASSSAGQLLYEQYF